This TCR beta chain was sequenced for a study of glioma-infiltrating T cells after dendritic cell vaccination. Study in general: Three intradermal dendritic cell vaccine injections were given every two weeks.

Time point defined: after dendritic cell vaccination, including at tumor progression/relapse. The V gene's germline CDR1 is SGHTA and CDR2 FQGNSA. V was trimmed by 4 bases and J by 0 bases, leaving 13 bases between them. CDR3 length: 15 residues. Findings and caveats of the study: Complete blood and tumor specimen sets were limited to few patients.

A word on this clone: Antigen unknown.

Input was approximately 2 ug genomic DNA, or all available if less. The primer mix had 60 V beta and 13 J beta primers. Clones were sequenced by immunoSEQ multiplex PCR, and TCRdb holds only the in-frame ones, with some missing. The table has around 100,000 clones, 83% seen once; the top ten hold 6% to 7.5%. The rearrangement joins TRBV7-2 to TRBJ2-7, with D tentatively TRBD2 (5 bases). The receptor was isolated from a human donor with glioblastoma. The starting material was blood, obtained after dendritic cell vaccination. CDR3 coding DNA: TGTGCCAGCAGCTCCTCGACGGGAAGCTCCTACGAGCAGTACTTC. As protein: CASSSSTGSSYEQYF.